These 8 T cell receptor beta chains were sequenced from one sample in a study of PD-1 blockade in classical Hodgkin lymphoma. Produced via immunoSEQ multiplex PCR; TCRdb's table is partial and in-frame only. The table includes about 40,000 clones, over 60% detected once. With no exception, relapse followed autologous stem cell transplantation in all patients, and brentuximab vedotin exposure varied. The starting material was peripheral blood mononuclear cells (PBMCs), obtained at baseline. The receptors stem from a human donor with classical Hodgkin lymphoma.

This clone was detected once. The rearrangement links TRBV6-5 to TRBJ2-2; no reliable D call. The CDR3 is made up of 13 amino acids. Germline loops: CDR1 MNHEY, CDR2 SVGAGI. The V gene lost 9 bases and the J gene lost 4 bases, with 12 bases spanning the gap. As DNA, the CDR3 is TGTGCCAGTTTGCCGGGTCCCACCGGGGAGCTGTTTTTT. As protein: CASLPGPTGELFF.

The rearrangement uses TRBV11-3 and TRBJ1-3; D not resolved. The CDR3 is made up of 17 amino acids. The germline V gene has CDR1 SGHNT and CDR2 YENEEA. V lost 0 bases and J lost 1, with 13 bases in between. This chain's CDR3 is CASSLDRMVASGNTIYF. CDR3 in DNA: TGTGCCAGCAGCTTAGATCGTATGGTGGCGTCTGGAAACACCATATATTTT.

This chain joins TRBV28 and TRBJ2-5, with 7 positions matching TRBD2. The germline gives CDR1 MDHEN, CDR2 SYDVKM. Germline trimming cut 3 bases from V and 5 bases from J; bases unmatched to any gene: 6. This CDR3 is built from 14 residues. The CDR3 here is CASSFGSGRETQYF. The DNA for the CDR3 is TGTGCCAGCAGTTTTGGTAGCGGGCGGGAGACCCAGTACTTC.

This clone was observed at least ten times. The gene calls are TRBV27 and TRBJ2-7; D unclear. Between the trimmed V and J ends, which lost 0 bases and 2 bases, there was a span of 11 bases. Germline V gives CDR1 MNHEY, CDR2 SMNVEV (reference sequence). The CDR3 is made up of 15 amino acids. The CDR3 reads CASSLSGLRTYEQYF. Here the CDR3 DNA reads TGTGCCAGCAGTTTATCGGGCCTCAGGACCTACGAGCAGTACTTC.

The chain has TRBV7-2 and TRBJ1-5, with D tentatively TRBD1 (5 bases). V was pared by 4 bases and J by 7 bases, with 11 bases between. This CDR3 has 13 amino acids. Germline V gives CDR1 SGHTA, CDR2 FQGNSA. CDR3 coding DNA: TGTGCCAGCAGCTGGGGCGGTGGACAGCCCCAGCATTTT. Protein: CASSWGGGQPQHF.

This sequence joins TRBV5-6 and TRBJ1-2, with TRBD1 identical over 8 bases. The CDR3 covers 14 residues. Germline CDR1 reads SGHDT; CDR2 reads YYEEEE. V was clipped by 3 bases and J by 4 bases; unmatched bases: 5. The CDR3 spells CASSWDRPSYGYTF. The CDR3 coding sequence is TGTGCCAGCAGCTGGGACAGGCCATCCTATGGCTACACCTTC.

The chain has TRBV5-1 and TRBJ1-1, with 7 bases matching TRBD1. The CDR3 contains 16 residues. The J segment lost 4 bases and the V segment lost 4 bases, leaving 13 bases of the junction unmatched. Looked up from germline, CDR1 is SGHRS and CDR2 is YFSETQ. As DNA, the CDR3 is TGCGCCAGCAGCCCCCTTCGACAGGGTGATGGCACTGAAGCTTTCTTT. Encoded protein: CASSPLRQGDGTEAFF.

This clone was observed a handful of times. This sequence joins TRBV28 and TRBJ1-3, with D possibly matching TRBD1 (6 bases). CDR3 size: 12 residues. The germline V gene encodes CDR1 MDHEN and CDR2 SYDVKM. The DNA for the CDR3 is TGTGTCCTTCGGGACACAAGAAACACCATATATTTT. It codes for CVLRDTRNTIYF.